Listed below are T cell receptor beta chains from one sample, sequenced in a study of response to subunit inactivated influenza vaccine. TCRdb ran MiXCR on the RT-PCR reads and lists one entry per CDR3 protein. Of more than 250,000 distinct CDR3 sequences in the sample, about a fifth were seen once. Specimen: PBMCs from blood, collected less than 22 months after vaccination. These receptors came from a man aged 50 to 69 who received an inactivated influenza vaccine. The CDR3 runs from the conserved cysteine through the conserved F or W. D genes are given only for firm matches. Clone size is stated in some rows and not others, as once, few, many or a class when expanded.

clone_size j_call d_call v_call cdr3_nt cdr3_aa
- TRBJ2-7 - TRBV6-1 TGTGCCAGCAGCTTCTACGAGCAGTACTTC CASSFYEQYF
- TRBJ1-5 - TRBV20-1 TGCAGTGCTAGAGTACGGTTGAGCAATCAGCCCCAGCATTTT CSARVRLSNQPQHF
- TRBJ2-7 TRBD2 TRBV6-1 TGTGCCAGTGGGGTGGCGACTAGCGGGACAGGCGAGCAGTACTTC CASGVATSGTGEQYF
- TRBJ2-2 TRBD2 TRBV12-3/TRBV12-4 TGTGCCAGCAGCCCTCCCGGGGGAGGGACCGGGGAGCTGTTTTTT CASSPPGGGTGELFF
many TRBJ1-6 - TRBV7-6 TGTGCCAGCAGCCACCCCAATTCACCCCTCCACTTT CASSHPNSPLHF
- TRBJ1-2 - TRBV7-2 TGTGCCAGCAGCTCTAGGGGGTCAGCCGTATGGTATGGCTACACCTTC CASSSRGSAVWYGYTF
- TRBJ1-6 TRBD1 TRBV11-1 TGTGCCAGCAGCCCCGGGGCAGGGGGCGTATTCGATAATTCACCCCTCCACTTT CASSPGAGGVFDNSPLHF
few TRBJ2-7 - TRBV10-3 TGTGCCATCAGTGAGTCGATAGGGGAGTCCTACGAGCAGTACTTC CAISESIGESYEQYF
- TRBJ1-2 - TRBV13 TGTGCCAGCAGCTTTGAGGACGACTATGGCTACACCTTC CASSFEDDYGYTF
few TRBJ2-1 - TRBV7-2 TGTGCCAGCAGCTTAGAAGGGGGGGCCGCCTACAATGAGCAGTTCTTC CASSLEGGAAYNEQFF
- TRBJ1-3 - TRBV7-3 TGTGCCAGCAGCTTGTCGGGGATTGGAAACACCATATATTTT CASSLSGIGNTIYF
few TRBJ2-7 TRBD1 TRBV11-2 TGTGCCAGCAGACGTAGAGACAGGGGGCGGTGGGTCGAGCAGTACTTC CASRRRDRGRWVEQYF
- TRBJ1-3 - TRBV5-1 TGCGCCAGCAGCGTCAGGGTCTTAAGCTCTGGAAACACCATATATTTT CASSVRVLSSGNTIYF
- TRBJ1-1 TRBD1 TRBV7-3 TGTGCCAGCAGCTTAACTCACGGGACAGCTGAAGCTTTCTTT CASSLTHGTAEAFF
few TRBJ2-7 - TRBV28 TGTGCCAGCAGCCCTAAGGACGAGCAGTACTTC CASSPKDEQYF
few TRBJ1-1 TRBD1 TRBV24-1 TGTGCCACCAGGGGGACAGGGAGGAACACTGAAGCTTTCTTT CATRGTGRNTEAFF
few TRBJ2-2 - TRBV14 TGTGCCAGCAGCCCAGGACTGACCGGGGAGCTGTTTTTT CASSPGLTGELFF